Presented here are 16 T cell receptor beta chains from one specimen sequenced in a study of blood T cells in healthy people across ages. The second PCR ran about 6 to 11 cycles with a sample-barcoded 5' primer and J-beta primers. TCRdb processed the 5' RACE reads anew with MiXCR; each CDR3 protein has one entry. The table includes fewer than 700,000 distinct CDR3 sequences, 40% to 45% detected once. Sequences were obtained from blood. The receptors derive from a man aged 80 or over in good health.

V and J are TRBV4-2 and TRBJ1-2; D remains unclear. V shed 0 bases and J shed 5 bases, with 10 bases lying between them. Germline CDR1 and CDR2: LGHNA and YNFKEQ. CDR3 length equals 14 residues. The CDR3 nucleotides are TGTGCCAGCAGCCAAGACGCGGTACGGTATGGCTACACCTTC. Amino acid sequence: CASSQDAVRYGYTF.

The CDR3 loop is CASSTRLAGGDGNEQFF. In DNA form, the CDR3 reads TGTGCCAGTAGTACGAGACTAGCGGGAGGAGATGGCAATGAGCAGTTCTTC. This chain links TRBV19 with TRBJ2-1; TRBD2 agrees at 13 bases. The germline V gene encodes CDR1 LNHDA and CDR2 SQIVND (reference sequence). The junction had 9 bases not matched to a gene; V was cut back by 4 bases and J by 6 bases. The CDR3 sequence is 17 residues long.

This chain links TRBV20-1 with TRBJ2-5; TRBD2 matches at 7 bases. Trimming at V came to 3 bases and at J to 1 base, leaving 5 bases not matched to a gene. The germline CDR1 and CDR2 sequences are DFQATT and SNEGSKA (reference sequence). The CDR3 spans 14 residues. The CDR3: CSASPLAGQETQYF. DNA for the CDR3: TGCAGTGCTAGTCCCTTAGCGGGCCAAGAGACCCAGTACTTC.

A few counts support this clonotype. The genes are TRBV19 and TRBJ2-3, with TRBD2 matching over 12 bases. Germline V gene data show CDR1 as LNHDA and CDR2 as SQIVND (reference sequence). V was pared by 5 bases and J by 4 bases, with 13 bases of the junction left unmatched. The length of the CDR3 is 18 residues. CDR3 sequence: CASSLRLAGEAPPDTQYF. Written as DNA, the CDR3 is TGTGCCAGTAGTTTGCGACTAGCGGGAGAGGCCCCCCCAGATACGCAGTATTTT. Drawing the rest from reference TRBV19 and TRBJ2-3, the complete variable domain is DGGITQSPKYLFRKEGQNVTLSCEQNLNHDAMYWYRQDPGQGLRLIYYSQIVNDFQKGDIAEGYSVSREKKESFPLTVTSAQKNPTAFYLCASSLRLAGEAPPDTQYFGPGTRLTVL.

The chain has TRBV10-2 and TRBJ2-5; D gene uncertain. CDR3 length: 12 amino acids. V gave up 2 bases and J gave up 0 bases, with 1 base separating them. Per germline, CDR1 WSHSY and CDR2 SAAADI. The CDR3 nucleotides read TGCGCCAGCAGTGAGAACCAAGAGACCCAGTACTTC. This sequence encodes CASSENQETQYF.

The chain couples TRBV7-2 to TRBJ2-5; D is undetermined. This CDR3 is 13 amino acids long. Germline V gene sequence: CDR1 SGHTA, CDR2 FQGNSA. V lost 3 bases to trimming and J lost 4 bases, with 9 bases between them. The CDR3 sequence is CASSFLLPETQYF. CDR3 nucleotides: TGTGCCAGCAGCTTTTTGCTCCCAGAGACCCAGTACTTC.

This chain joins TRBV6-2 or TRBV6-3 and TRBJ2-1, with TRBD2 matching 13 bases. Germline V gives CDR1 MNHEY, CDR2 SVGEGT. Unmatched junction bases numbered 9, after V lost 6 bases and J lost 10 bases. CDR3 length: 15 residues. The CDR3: CASSFTSGRVGEQFF. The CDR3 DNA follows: TGTGCCAGCAGCTTCACTAGCGGGAGGGTCGGGGAGCAGTTCTTC.

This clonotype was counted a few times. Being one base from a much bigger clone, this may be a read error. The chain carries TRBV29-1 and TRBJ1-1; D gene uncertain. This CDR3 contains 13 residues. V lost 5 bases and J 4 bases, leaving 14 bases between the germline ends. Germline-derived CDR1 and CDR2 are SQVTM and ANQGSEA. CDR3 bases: TGCAGCGTTCGTCGGGAGGCGAGCACTGAAGCTTTCTTT. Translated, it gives CSVRREASTEAFF. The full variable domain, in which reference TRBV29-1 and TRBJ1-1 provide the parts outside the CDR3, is SAVISQKPSRDICQRGTSLTIQCQVDSQVTMMFWYRQQPGQSLTLIATANQGSEATYESGFVIDKFPISRPNLTFSTLTVSNMSPEDSSIYLCSVRREASTEAFFGQGTRLTVV.

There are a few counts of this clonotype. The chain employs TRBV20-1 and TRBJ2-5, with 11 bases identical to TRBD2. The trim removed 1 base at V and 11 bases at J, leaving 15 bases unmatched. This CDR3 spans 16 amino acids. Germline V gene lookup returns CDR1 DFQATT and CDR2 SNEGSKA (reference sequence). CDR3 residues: CSARGGLAGEYNEQYF. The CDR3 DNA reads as TGCAGTGCTAGAGGAGGACTAGCGGGCGAGTACAATGAGCAGTACTTC.

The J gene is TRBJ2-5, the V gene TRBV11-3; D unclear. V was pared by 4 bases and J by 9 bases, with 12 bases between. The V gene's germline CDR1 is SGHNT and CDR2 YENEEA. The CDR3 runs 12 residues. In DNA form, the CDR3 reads TGTGCCAGCAGCTCCTCCCCCGAGGCCCAGTACTTC. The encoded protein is CASSSSPEAQYF.

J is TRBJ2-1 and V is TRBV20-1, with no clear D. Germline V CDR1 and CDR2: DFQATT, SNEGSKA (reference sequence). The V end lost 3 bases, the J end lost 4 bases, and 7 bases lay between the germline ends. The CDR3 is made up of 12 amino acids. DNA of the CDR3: TGCAGTGCTAGTGTCGGTTACAATGAGCAGTTCTTC. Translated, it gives CSASVGYNEQFF.

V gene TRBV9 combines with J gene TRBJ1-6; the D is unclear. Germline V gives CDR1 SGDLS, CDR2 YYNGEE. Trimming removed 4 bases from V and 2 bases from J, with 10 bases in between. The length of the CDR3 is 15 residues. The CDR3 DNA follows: TGTGCCAGCAGCTCCGACGGAGCCTATAATTCACCCCTCCACTTT. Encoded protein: CASSSDGAYNSPLHF.

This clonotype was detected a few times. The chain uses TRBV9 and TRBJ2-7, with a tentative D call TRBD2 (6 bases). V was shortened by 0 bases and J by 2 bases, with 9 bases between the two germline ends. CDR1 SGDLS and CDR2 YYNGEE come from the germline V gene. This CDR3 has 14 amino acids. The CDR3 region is CASSVGAGTYEQYF. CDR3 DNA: TGTGCCAGCAGCGTAGGAGCGGGCACCTACGAGCAGTACTTC.

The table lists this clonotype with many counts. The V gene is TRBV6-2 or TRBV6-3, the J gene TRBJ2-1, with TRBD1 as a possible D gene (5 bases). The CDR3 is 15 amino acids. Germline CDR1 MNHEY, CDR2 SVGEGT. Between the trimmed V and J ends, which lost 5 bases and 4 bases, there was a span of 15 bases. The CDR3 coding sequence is TGTGCCAGCAGTCCATCAGGGATTAGGTACAATGAGCAGTTCTTC. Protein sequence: CASSPSGIRYNEQFF.

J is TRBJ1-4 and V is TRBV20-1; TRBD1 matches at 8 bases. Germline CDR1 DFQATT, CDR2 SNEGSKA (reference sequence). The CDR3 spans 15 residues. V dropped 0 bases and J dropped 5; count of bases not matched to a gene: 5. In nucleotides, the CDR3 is TGCAGTGCTAGAGATCGGACAGGGAAAAATGAAAAACTGTTTTTT. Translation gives CSARDRTGKNEKLFF.

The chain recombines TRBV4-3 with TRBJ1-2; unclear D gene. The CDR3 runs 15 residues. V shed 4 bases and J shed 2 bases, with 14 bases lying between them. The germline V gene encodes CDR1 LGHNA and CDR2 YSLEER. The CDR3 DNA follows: TGCGCCAGCAGCCGTAACTTGGACGGAAACTATGGCTACACCTTC. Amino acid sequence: CASSRNLDGNYGYTF.